This TCR beta chain was captured in a study of beta chain features in type 1 diabetes. A heparinised blood draw that averaged about 100 mL was obtained once from each donor. The whole isolated RNA underwent reverse transcription, so sequencing captured expressed TCRB transcripts. Sequencing of naive, central memory and regulatory T cell samples gave an average of roughly 3.6 million reads. The method was immunoSEQ multiplex PCR; TCRdb's version includes in-frame clones alone and lacks a portion of them. The top ten hold about 0.03% of the sample, which has about 230,000 clones, over 8.5% seen once. The CDR3 covers 15 residues. Trimming took off 1 base at V and 2 bases at J, with 6 bases between the two ends. The germline V gene has CDR1 SNHLY and CDR2 FYNNEI.

V gene TRBV2 combines with J gene TRBJ2-6; D ambiguous. Material for sequencing was naive CD4+ T cells from blood. The TCR was taken from a woman aged 18-29 years in good health. CDR3 DNA sequence: TGTGCCAGCAGTGAAGGGCTCACTGGGGCCAACGTCCTGACTTTC. Its protein product is CASSEGLTGANVLTF.